What follows is one T cell receptor beta chain and its context. Its antigen is undetermined. Repertoires were sampled repeatedly during chemoradiotherapy. Data came from immunoSEQ multiplex PCR; TCRdb stores just in-frame clones and leaves some out. The sample yields about 21,000 clones, around 86% seen once. The record originates from a study of chemoradiotherapy in HPV16-positive cancers. The germline V and J ends were trimmed by 6 bases and 6 bases, with 17 bases remaining between them. The CDR3 has 15 amino acids. The germline gives CDR1 LGHNA, CDR2 YSLEER. Study outcomes and limitations: Functional assays defining HPV-specific T cells used only a couple of HPV16-positive patients. Candidate HPV-specific clones and E7-related TCR motifs grew in tumor during treatment.

The sequence came from a human donor with HPV-associated anogenital cancer. Sequences were derived from blood, sampled from a patient who underwent chemoradiotherapy. The V gene is TRBV4-3, the J gene TRBJ2-2; unclear D gene. The CDR3 nucleotides are TGCGCCAGCAGTCCTCCGGACCCATCCCCCGGGGAGCTGTTTTTT. This encodes CASSPPDPSPGELFF.